These 22 T cell receptor beta chains came from one sample sequenced in a study of cytotoxic CD8 clonotypes in ibrutinib-treated CLL. TCRdb keeps only in-frame clones here, not all; method: immunoSEQ multiplex PCR. The data contain tens of thousands of clones, around 84% of them singletons. The input for sequencing was PBMCs, taken before ibrutinib treatment. These TCRs come from a human donor with chronic lymphocytic leukemia.

The chain combines TRBV19 with TRBJ1-1; D perhaps matches TRBD1 (6 bases). Germline assignment: CDR1 LNHDA and CDR2 SQIVND (reference sequence). This CDR3 is 13 amino acids long. Between the trimmed V and J ends, which lost 7 bases and 4 bases, there was a span of 13 bases. The DNA of the CDR3 is TGTGCCAGTATTCCGACAGGCCTCACTGAAGCTTTCTTT. Translated: CASIPTGLTEAFF.

CDR3 DNA: TGCGCCACTACAGAAGGACTAGCGGGAGGAAGTGAGCAGTTCTTC. Residues: CATTEGLAGGSEQFF. The rearrangement links TRBV5-1 to TRBJ2-1; 14 bases line up with TRBD2. The CDR3 totals 15 residues. Per the germline V gene, CDR1 is SGHRS and CDR2 is YFSETQ. V lost 9 bases, J lost 9 bases, and 11 bases stayed unmatched.

This chain uses TRBV9 with TRBJ2-5; D unclear. V was trimmed by 3 bases and J by 1 base, leaving 4 bases between them. The germline CDR1 and CDR2 sequences are SGDLS and YYNGEE. There are 12 residues in the CDR3. The CDR3 DNA is TGTGCCAGCAGCGAGGGCCAAGAGACCCAGTACTTC. Translation: CASSEGQETQYF.

Notes on this clone: Other DNA variants within this sample encode the same CDR3. The chain is built from TRBV7-2 and TRBJ2-3, with D unresolved. The CDR3 totals 14 residues. V dropped 1 base and J dropped 3 bases, with 8 bases sitting between them. Germline CDR1 SGHTA, CDR2 FQGNSA. The CDR3 reads CASSLGLGTDTQYF. The CDR3 DNA reads TGTGCCAGCAGCTTAGGGCTCGGAACAGATACGCAGTATTTT.

This clone was seen once. The chain couples TRBV21-1 to TRBJ2-5; the table's D gene call, TRBD2, was not cross checked with the DNA. TRBV21-1 is a pseudogene locus. CDR3 length equals 16 residues. The CDR3 DNA reads as TGTGCCAGCAGTTCTGGGACTAGCGGGAGTGGAGAGACCCAGTACTTC. Translation gives CASSSGTSGSGETQYF.

The genes are TRBV19 and TRBJ2-2; maybe TRBD1 (5 bases). The CDR3 spans 15 residues. Per germline, CDR1 LNHDA and CDR2 SQIVND (reference sequence). Trimming cost V 10 bases and J 6 bases, with 21 bases left between them. CDR3 sequence: CATTITDMGPGELFF. CDR3 nucleotides: TGTGCCACCACCATAACCGACATGGGGCCCGGGGAGCTGTTTTTT.

The chain recombines TRBV28 with TRBJ1-1; TRBD1 matches at 8 bases. Germline CDR1 MDHEN, CDR2 SYDVKM. This CDR3 spans 17 amino acids. V lost 6 bases and J lost 1; bases outside the gene matches: 13. The DNA of the CDR3 is TGTGCCAGCAGCTATGCCGAGACAGGGGTGTGGAACACTGAAGCTTTCTTT. Its translation: CASSYAETGVWNTEAFF.

The chain links TRBV7-3 to TRBJ2-3; TRBD2 aligns across 12 bases. The CDR3 runs to 16 residues. V lost 4 bases, J lost 4 bases, and 6 bases stayed unmatched. Germline V lookup: CDR1 SGHTA, CDR2 FQGTGA. CDR3 amino acids: CASSSRLAGVADTQYF. In DNA form, the CDR3 reads TGTGCCAGCAGCTCACGACTAGCGGGAGTGGCAGATACGCAGTATTTT.

The rearrangement links TRBV7-5 to TRBJ2-7; no check of the table's D call, TRBD1, against the DNA was made. TRBV7-5 is flagged as a pseudogene. There are 15 residues in the CDR3. The CDR3 protein is CVRRPGTEEGYEQYF. Written as DNA, the CDR3 is TGTGTCAGAAGGCCCGGGACAGAAGAAGGATACGAGCAGTACTTC.

The rearrangement links TRBV5-4 to TRBJ1-5; no reliable D call. Between the trimmed V and J ends, which lost 0 bases and 5 bases, there was a span of 12 bases. The CDR3 sequence is 15 residues long. CDR1 SGHNT and CDR2 YYREEE come from the germline V gene (reference sequence). CDR3 DNA: TGTGCCAGCAGCTTGGGTCCTAGGGTAGATCAGCCCCAGCATTTT. Its translation: CASSLGPRVDQPQHF.

This clone showed up just a few times. V is TRBV6-1 and J is TRBJ2-7; 9 bases agree with TRBD1. V was pared by 6 bases and J by 1 base, with 7 bases of the junction left unmatched. Germline values: CDR1 MNHNS, CDR2 SASEGT. The CDR3 is made up of 15 amino acids. The DNA for the CDR3 is TGTGCCAGCAGCCTAAGACAGGGGGAGTCCTACGAGCAGTACTTC. Its translation is CASSLRQGESYEQYF.

The chain recombines TRBV15 with TRBJ2-2; possible D gene TRBD1, 5 bases. The CDR3 is 14 amino acids. The germline V and J ends were trimmed by 2 bases and 7 bases, with 11 bases remaining between them. Germline CDR1 and CDR2: LNHNV and YYDKDF (reference sequence). CDR3 protein: CATSRTQVGGELFF. As DNA, the CDR3 is TGTGCCACCAGCAGAACACAGGTGGGCGGGGAGCTGTTTTTT.

Sample share makes this clone medium-sized. The V gene is TRBV6-1, the J gene TRBJ1-4; the match to TRBD1 covers 8 bases. With 6 bases clipped from V and 0 bases from J, the junction kept 3 bases outside the gene matches. CDR3 length equals 15 residues. Germline CDR1 is MNHNS and CDR2 is SASEGT. The CDR3 sequence: CASREGQATNEKLFF. CDR3 sequence (DNA): TGTGCCAGCAGGGAGGGACAGGCAACTAATGAAAAACTGTTTTTT.

The rearrangement joins TRBV19 to TRBJ1-2; D gene ambiguous. Germline CDR1 is LNHDA and CDR2 is SQIVND (reference sequence). This CDR3 is 13 amino acids long. With 5 bases removed from V and 3 bases from J, the gap between germline ends came to 10 bases. The DNA for the CDR3 is TGTGCCAGTAGTCGGGCCTCTCACTATGGCTACACCTTC. Its translation: CASSRASHYGYTF.

This chain links TRBV19 with TRBJ2-3; 8 nucleotides agree with TRBD2. The CDR3 is 14 amino acids. Germline loops: CDR1 LNHDA, CDR2 SQIVND (reference sequence). V trimming: 7 bases; J trimming: 1 base; junction bases outside the gene matches: 4. The CDR3 sequence: CASKRESGTDTQYF. The DNA for the CDR3 is TGTGCCAGTAAGCGGGAGTCGGGCACAGATACGCAGTATTTT.

V gene TRBV19 combines with J gene TRBJ1-5, with D possibly being TRBD1 (5 bases). Germline V gene lookup returns CDR1 LNHDA and CDR2 SQIVND (reference sequence). This CDR3 is built from 13 residues. Trimming removed 3 bases at V and 5 bases at J, with 8 bases between. This chain's CDR3 is CASSMRRDQPQHF. The CDR3 DNA sequence: TGTGCCAGTAGTATGCGCAGGGATCAGCCCCAGCATTTT.

The V call is TRBV6-5, the J call TRBJ1-2; 7 bases are shared with TRBD1. V shed 6 bases and J 0 bases; nucleotides not matched to a gene: 7. CDR3 size: 15 residues. Germline V gives CDR1 MNHEY, CDR2 SVGAGI. The CDR3 loop reads CASRLDRVSNYGYTF. The CDR3 coding sequence is TGTGCCAGCAGACTCGACAGGGTTTCTAACTATGGCTACACCTTC.

The chain recombines TRBV5-6 with TRBJ1-4; no firm D call. Deletions cut 1 base from V and 6 bases from J, with 13 bases between. The CDR3 runs to 15 residues. CDR1 SGHDT and CDR2 YYEEEE come from the germline V gene. CDR3 residues: CASSLKTLRHEKLFF. In DNA form, the CDR3 reads TGTGCCAGCAGCTTGAAAACCCTCAGGCATGAAAAACTGTTTTTT.

The chain links TRBV7-2 to TRBJ2-4, with D possibly being TRBD1 (7 bases). Trimming left V 5 bases short and J 7 bases short, with 15 bases between. The length of the CDR3 is 14 residues. Germline V CDR1 and CDR2: SGHTA, FQGNSA. The CDR3 loop is CASSVQGRLNIQYF. The DNA for the CDR3 is TGTGCCAGCAGCGTACAGGGGAGGTTGAACATTCAGTACTTC.

The chain is built from TRBV7-3 and TRBJ2-2; D is perhaps TRBD1 or TRBD2 (5 bases each). CDR3 length: 14 amino acids. V dropped 5 bases and J dropped 0 bases, with 7 bases sitting between them. Per germline, CDR1 SGHTA and CDR2 FQGTGA. The CDR3 DNA reads TGTGCCAGCAGCGAGGGACCGAACACCGGGGAGCTGTTTTTT. This encodes CASSEGPNTGELFF.

J is TRBJ2-2 and V is TRBV7-7; unclear D gene. The V end lost 1 base, the J end lost 4 bases, and 10 bases lay between the germline ends. This CDR3 comprises 15 residues. Germline-derived CDR1 and CDR2 are SSHAT and FNYEAQ (reference sequence). CDR3 DNA sequence: TGTGCCAGCAGCTTAGGGGGTAGTGCCACCGGGGAGCTGTTTTTT. It is translated as CASSLGGSATGELFF.

V gene TRBV7-9 combines with J gene TRBJ2-7, with 10 bases that match TRBD2. V was clipped by 1 base and J by 7 bases; unmatched bases: 13. Germline V gene sequence: CDR1 SEHNR, CDR2 FQNEAQ (reference sequence). CDR3 length equals 17 residues. The CDR3 nucleotides read TGTGCCAGCAGCTTAGTGCTAGCGGGAGAATTACTGGGAGAGCAGTACTTC. Protein: CASSLVLAGELLGEQYF.